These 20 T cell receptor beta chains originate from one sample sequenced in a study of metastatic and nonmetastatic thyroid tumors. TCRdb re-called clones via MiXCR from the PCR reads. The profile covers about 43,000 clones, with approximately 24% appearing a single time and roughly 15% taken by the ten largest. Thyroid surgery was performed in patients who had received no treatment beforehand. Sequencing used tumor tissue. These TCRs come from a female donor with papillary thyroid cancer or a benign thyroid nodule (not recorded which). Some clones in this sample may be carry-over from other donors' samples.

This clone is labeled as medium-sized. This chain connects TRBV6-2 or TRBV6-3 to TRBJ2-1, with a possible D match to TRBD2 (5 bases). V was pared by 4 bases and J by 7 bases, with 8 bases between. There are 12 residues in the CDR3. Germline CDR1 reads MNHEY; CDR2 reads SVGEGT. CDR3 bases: TGTGCCAGCAGTTCCGGGGTAAATGAGCAGTTCTTC. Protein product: CASSSGVNEQFF.

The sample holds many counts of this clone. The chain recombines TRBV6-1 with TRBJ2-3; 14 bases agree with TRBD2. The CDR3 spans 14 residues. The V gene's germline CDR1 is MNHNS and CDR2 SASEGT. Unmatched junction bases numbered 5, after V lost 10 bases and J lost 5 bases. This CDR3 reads CAIRLAGGGDTQYF. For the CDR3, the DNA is TGTGCCATCCGACTAGCGGGGGGGGGAGATACGCAGTATTTT.

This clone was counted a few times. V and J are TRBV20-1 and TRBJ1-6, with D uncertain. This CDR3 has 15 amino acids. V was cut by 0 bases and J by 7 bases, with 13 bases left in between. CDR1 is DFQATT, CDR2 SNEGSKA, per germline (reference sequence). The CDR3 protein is CSARDLTVGNSPLHF. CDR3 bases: TGCAGTGCTAGAGATTTGACTGTGGGCAATTCACCCCTCCACTTT.

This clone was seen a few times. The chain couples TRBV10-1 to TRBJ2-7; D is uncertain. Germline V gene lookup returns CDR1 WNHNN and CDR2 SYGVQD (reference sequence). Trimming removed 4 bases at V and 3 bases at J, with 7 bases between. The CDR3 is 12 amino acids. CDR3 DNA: TGCGCCAGCAGTGCTGGGAACTACGAGCAGTACTTC. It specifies CASSAGNYEQYF.

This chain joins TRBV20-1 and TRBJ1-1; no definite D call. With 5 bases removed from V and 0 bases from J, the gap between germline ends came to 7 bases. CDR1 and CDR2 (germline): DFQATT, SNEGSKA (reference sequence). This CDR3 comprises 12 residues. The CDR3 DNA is TGCAGTGCTTCCAGAGTGAACACTGAAGCTTTCTTT. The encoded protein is CSASRVNTEAFF.

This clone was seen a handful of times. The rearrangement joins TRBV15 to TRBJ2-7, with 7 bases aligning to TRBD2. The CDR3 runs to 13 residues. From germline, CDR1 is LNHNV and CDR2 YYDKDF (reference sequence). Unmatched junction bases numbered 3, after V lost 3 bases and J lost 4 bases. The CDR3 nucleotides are TGTGCCACCAGCAGCGTAGCGGGTTACGAGCAGTACTTC. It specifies CATSSVAGYEQYF.

CDR3 sequence (DNA): TGCAGTGCTCCTGGACTAGCGGGAGGTAAAGCCAATGAGCAGTTCTTC. Translated, it gives CSAPGLAGGKANEQFF. The V call is TRBV20-1, the J call TRBJ2-1; 14 bases are shared with TRBD2. This CDR3 has 16 amino acids. Per the germline V gene, CDR1 is DFQATT and CDR2 is SNEGSKA (reference sequence). Trimming removed 5 bases from V and 6 bases from J; junction bases left unmatched: 9.

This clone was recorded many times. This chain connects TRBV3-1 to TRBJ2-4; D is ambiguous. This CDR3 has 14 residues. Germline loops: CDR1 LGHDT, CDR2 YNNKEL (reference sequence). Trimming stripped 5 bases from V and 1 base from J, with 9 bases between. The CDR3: CASSSHGAKNIQYF. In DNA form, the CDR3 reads TGTGCCAGCAGCTCTCACGGGGCCAAAAACATTCAGTACTTC.

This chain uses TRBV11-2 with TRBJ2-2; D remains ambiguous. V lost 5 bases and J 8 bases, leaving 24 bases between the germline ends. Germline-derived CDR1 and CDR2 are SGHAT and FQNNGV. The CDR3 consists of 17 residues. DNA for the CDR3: TGTGCCAGCAGCCGCCTCTCGGGCCAACAACCGGCTGGGGAGCTGTTTTTT. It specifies CASSRLSGQQPAGELFF.

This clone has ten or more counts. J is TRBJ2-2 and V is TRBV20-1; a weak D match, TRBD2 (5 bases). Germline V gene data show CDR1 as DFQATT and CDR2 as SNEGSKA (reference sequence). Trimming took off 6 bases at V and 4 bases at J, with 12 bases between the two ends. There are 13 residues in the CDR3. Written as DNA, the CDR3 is TGCAGTGCGGCAGCGGCGGGCACCGGGGAGCTGTTTTTT. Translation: CSAAAAGTGELFF.

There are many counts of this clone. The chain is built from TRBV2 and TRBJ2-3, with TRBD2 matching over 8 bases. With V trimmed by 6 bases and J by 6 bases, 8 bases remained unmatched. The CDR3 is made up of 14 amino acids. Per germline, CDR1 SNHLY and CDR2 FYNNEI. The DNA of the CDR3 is TGTGCCAGCAGGAACGGGGGGGGTCGGGATACGCAGTATTTT. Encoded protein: CASRNGGGRDTQYF.

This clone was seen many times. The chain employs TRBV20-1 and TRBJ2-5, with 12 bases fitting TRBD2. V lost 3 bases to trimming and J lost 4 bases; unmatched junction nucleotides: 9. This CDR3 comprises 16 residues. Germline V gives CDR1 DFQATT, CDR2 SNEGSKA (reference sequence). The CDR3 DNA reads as TGCAGTGCTAGTCCAACCTCTAGCGGGAGGGGAGAGACCCAGTACTTC. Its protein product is CSASPTSSGRGETQYF.

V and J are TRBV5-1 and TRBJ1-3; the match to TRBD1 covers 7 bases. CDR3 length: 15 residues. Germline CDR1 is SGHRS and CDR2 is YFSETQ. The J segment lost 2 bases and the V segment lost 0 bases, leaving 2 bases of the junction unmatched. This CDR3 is CASSLAGTAGNTIYF. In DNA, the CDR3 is TGCGCCAGCAGCTTGGCCGGGACAGCTGGAAACACCATATATTTT.

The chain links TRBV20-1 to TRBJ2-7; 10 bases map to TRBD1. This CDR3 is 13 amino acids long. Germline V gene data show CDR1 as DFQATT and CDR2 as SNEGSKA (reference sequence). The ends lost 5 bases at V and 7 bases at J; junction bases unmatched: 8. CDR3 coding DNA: TGCAGTGCTTCAGACAGGGGGCTCGGAGAGCAGTACTTC. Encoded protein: CSASDRGLGEQYF.

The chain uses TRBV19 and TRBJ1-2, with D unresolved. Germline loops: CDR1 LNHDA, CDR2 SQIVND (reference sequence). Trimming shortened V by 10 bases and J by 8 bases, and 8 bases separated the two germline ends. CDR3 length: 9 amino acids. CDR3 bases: TGTGCCACCGGGCCAGGCTACACCTTC. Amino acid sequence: CATGPGYTF.

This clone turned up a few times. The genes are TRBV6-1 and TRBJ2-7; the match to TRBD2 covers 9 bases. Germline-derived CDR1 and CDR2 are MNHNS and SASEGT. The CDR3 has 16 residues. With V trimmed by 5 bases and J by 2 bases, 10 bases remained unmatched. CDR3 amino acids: CASSSGVAGVPYEQYF. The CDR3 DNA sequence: TGTGCCAGCAGTTCGGGGGTAGCGGGAGTCCCCTACGAGCAGTACTTC.

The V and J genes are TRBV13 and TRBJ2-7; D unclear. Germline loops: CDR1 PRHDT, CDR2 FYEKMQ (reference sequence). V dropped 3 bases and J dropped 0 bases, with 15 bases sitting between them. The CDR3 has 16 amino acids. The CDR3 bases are TGTGCCAGCAGCTTCGGCCAGAGCCCAAGCTCCTACGAGCAGTACTTC. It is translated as CASSFGQSPSSYEQYF.

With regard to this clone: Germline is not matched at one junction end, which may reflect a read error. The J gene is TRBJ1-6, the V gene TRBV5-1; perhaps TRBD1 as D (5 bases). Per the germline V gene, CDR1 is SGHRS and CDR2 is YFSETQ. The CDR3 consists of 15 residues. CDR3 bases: TGCGCCAGCAGCTTGGCCGGGACGCAGAATTCCCCCCTCCACTTC. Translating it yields CASSLAGTQNSPLHF.

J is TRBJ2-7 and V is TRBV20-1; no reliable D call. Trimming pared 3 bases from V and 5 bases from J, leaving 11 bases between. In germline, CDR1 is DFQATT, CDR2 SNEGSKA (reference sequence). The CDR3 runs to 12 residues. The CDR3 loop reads CSASKASDEQYF. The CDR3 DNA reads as TGCAGTGCTAGTAAAGCGTCTGACGAGCAGTACTTC.

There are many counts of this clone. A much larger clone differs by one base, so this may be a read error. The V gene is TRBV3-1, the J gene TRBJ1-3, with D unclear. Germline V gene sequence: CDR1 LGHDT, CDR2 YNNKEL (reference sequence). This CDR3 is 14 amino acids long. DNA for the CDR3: TGTGCCAGCAGCCCTTGGGTGGCTGGAAACGCCATATATTTT. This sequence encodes CASSPWVAGNAIYF.